The sequence of this T cell receptor beta chain was determined in a study of blood T cell repertoires in COVID-19. The protocol was immunoSEQ multiplex PCR, while the TCRdb copy is restricted to in-frame clones and leaves out a portion. Of roughly 240,000 clones listed, 83% are singletons. This CDR3 is built from 18 residues. In germline, CDR1 is GTSNPN, CDR2 SVGIG (reference sequence). The junction had 13 bases not matched to a gene; V was cut back by 5 bases and J by 0 bases. The rearrangement uses TRBV30 and TRBJ1-5; 10 bases line up with TRBD1. Sequencing was done on a sample of peripheral blood. This receptor was taken from a man aged 55 to 69 who had recovered from COVID-19. The CDR3 nucleotides are TGTGCCTGGTCCTCAGGCAGGGACAGGGGATATAGCAATCAGCCCCAGCATTTT. Amino acids: CAWSSGRDRGYSNQPQHF.